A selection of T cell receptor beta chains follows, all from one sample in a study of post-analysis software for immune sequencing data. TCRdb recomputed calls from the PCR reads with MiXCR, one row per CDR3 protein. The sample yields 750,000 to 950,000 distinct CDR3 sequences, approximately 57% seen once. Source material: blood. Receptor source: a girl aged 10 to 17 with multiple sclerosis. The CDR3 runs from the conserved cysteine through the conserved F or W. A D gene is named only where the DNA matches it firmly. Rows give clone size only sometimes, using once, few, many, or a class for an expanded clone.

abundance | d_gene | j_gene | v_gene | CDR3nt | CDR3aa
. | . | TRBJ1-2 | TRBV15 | TGTGCCACCAGCAGAGATAGCGAAGGGCGTGGGGGCCACACCTTC | CATSRDSEGRGGHTF
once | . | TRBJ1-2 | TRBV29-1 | TGCAGCGTTCCACCCGCAGGGTTAGGCTACACCTTC | CSVPPAGLGYTF
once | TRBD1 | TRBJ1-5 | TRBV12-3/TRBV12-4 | TGTGCCAGTTCGGAGGGGGCGCGACCCCAGCATTTT | CASSEGARPQHF
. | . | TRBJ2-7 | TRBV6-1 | TGTGCCACCTCCGATTTGGGGGGAAAGGCCTACGAGCAGTACTTC | CATSDLGGKAYEQYF
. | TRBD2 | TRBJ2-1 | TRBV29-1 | TGCAGCGCTACGACTAGCGGGACCAACCGTAGGGGCAATGAGCAGTTCTTC | CSATTSGTNRRGNEQFF
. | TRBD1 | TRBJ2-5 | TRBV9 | TGTGCCAGCAGCGTAGGTCCTGGCCGACAGGGGCGTCCCTCCCAAGAGACCCAGTACTTC | CASSVGPGRQGRPSQETQYF
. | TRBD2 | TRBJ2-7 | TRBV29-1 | TGCAGCGTCGGGACTAGCGGGGGCGATAAACTCAATGAGCAGTACTTC | CSVGTSGGDKLNEQYF
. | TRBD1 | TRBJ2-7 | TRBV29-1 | TGCAGCGTTGAAACAGGGGGCGCCGAGCAGTACTTC | CSVETGGAEQYF
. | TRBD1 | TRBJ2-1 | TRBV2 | TGTGCCAGCAGATGGACAGGGAAACATGAGCAGTTCTTC | CASRWTGKHEQFF
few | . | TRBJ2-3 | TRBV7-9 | TGTGCCAGCAGCGACCGGGACTCAGCAGGAGATACGCAGTATTTT | CASSDRDSAGDTQYF
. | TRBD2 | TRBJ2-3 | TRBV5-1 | TGCGCCAGCAGCCTCGATCCGGGACTAGCCTCGAGCACAGGAGATACGCAGTATTTT | CASSLDPGLASSTGDTQYF
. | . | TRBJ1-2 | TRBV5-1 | TGCGCCAGCAGCCCTTTCGGACAGGGCTACACCTTC | CASSPFGQGYTF
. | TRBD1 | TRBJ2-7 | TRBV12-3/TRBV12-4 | TGTGCCAGCAGTTTATACGGGACAGGGACCGAGCAGTACTTC | CASSLYGTGTEQYF
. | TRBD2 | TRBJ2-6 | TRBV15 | TGTGCCACCAGCATCCTAGCGGGAGAGGCTGGGGCCAACGTCCTGACTTTC | CATSILAGEAGANVLTF
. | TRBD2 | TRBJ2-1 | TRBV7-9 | TGTGCCAGCAGCTCTAGCGGGGGGTATGACAATGAGCAGTTCTTC | CASSSSGGYDNEQFF
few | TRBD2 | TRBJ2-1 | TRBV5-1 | TGCGCCAGCAGCTTGATGGCGGGGGGGCCCCATGAGCAGTTCTTC | CASSLMAGGPHEQFF
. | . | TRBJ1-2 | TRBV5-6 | TGTGCCAGCAGCTCGCCAGGGCCATCTAACTATGGCTACACCTTC | CASSSPGPSNYGYTF
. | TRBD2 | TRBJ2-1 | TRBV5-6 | TGTGCCAGCAGCTTGGGACTAGCGGCCCCAAACGGGCAGTTCTTC | CASSLGLAAPNGQFF
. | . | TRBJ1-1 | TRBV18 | TGTGCCAGCTCACCACGGTGGACAGAGACGAACACTGAAGCTTTCTTT | CASSPRWTETNTEAFF
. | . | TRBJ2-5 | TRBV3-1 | TGTGCCAGCAGCCAAGCGGGAGAAGAGACCCAGTACTTC | CASSQAGEETQYF
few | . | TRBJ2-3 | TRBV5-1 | TGCGCCAGCAGCCCAGACTTACCCCAACGCGGCACAGATACGCAGTATTTT | CASSPDLPQRGTDTQYF
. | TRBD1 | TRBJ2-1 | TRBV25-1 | TGTGCCAGCAGGAGACAGGGAAGGAATGAGCAGTTCTTC | CASRRQGRNEQFF
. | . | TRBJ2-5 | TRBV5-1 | TGCGCCAGCAGCTTGGGCACCCATCCAGCGCGAGCGGAGACCCAGTACTTC | CASSLGTHPARAETQYF
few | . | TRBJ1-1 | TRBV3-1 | TGTGCCAGCAGATCGACAGCTTTCGGGGACACTGAAGCTTTCTTT | CASRSTAFGDTEAFF
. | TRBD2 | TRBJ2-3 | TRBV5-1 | TGCGCCAGCAGCTTGGAGGGACTAGCGGGAGTCTCGACAGATACGCAGTATTTT | CASSLEGLAGVSTDTQYF
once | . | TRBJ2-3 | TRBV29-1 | TGCAGCGTTGAAACCCTTCGGCGAGATACGCAGTATTTT | CSVETLRRDTQYF
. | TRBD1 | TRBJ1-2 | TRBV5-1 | TGCGCCAGCAGCTTGGTTTCGGGGACAGGGGAGACCTATGGCTACACCTTC | CASSLVSGTGETYGYTF
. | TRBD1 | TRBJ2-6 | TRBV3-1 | TGTGCCAGCAGCTCACGACAGGGGGCTAATTCTGGGGCCAACGTCCTGACTTTC | CASSSRQGANSGANVLTF
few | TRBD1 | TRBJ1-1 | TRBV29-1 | TGCAGCGTTGAAGGGCCGGGACAGGACACTGAAGCTTTCTTT | CSVEGPGQDTEAFF
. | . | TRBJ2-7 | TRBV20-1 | TGCAGTGCTAGAGATCCGGAGATCACCCGTGGGTACGAGCAGTACTTC | CSARDPEITRGYEQYF
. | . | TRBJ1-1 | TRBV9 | TGTGCCAGCAGCGTAGACGGACAGCTGAACACTGAAGCTTTCTTT | CASSVDGQLNTEAFF
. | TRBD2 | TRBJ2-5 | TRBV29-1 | TGCAGCGTTGAAGGGACTAGCGGGGGGCTACAAGAGACCCAGTACTTC | CSVEGTSGGLQETQYF
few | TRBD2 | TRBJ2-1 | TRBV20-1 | TGCAGTGCTAGAGATACGGGAGGGCCGCATTTGTATGAGCAGTTCTTC | CSARDTGGPHLYEQFF
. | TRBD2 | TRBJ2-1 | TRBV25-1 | TGTGCCAGCAGTACCGGGACTAGCGGAACGAGCTCCTACAATGAGCAGTTCTTC | CASSTGTSGTSSYNEQFF
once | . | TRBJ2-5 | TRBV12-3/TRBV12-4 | TGTGCCAGCAGTTTGTTCCGAGAAGAGACCCAGTACTTC | CASSLFREETQYF
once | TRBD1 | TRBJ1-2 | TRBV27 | TGTGCCAGCAGTAAGGCAGGGGGCCTTACTAACTATGGCTACACCTTC | CASSKAGGLTNYGYTF
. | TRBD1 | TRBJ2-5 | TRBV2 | TGTGCCAGCAGGACTGACAGGGGAGGAGAGACCCAGTACTTC | CASRTDRGGETQYF
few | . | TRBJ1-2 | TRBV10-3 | TGTGCCATCTACCGGGACCTTGGCTACACCTTC | CAIYRDLGYTF
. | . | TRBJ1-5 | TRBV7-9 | TGTGCCAGCAGCTTAGGGGAATTTCCCTACCAGCCCCAGCATTTT | CASSLGEFPYQPQHF
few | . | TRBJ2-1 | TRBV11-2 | TGTGCCAGCAGCTTAGGGGGGGAGAATGAGCAGTTCTTC | CASSLGGENEQFF
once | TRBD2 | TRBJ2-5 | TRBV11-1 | TGTGCCAGCAGCTCCCGGGAGGCAGAGACCCAGTACTTC | CASSSREAETQYF
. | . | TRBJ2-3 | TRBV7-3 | TGTGCCAGCAGCGAGAGAGGGGGGGGCGCAGGCCGCACAGATACGCAGTATTTT | CASSERGGGAGRTDTQYF
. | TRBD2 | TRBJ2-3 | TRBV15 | TGTGCCACCAGCAGAGAGAGACTAGCGGGAGTTGCAGATACGCAGTATTTT | CATSRERLAGVADTQYF
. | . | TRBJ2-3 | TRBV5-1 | TGCGCCAGCAGCTCGGACCGGGACCAAGTAGATACGCAGTATTTT | CASSSDRDQVDTQYF
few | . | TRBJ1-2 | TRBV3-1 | TGTGCCAGCAGCCAAGAATGGGTTACCTATGGCTACACCTTC | CASSQEWVTYGYTF
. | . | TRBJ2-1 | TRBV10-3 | TGTGCCATCAGTGAGTCCCGACAGGGAGGGAACAATGAGCAGTTCTTC | CAISESRQGGNNEQFF
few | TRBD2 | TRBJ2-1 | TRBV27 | TGTGCCAGCAGAAGAGCGGGGGGGTTGGGTGAGCAGTTCTTC | CASRRAGGLGEQFF
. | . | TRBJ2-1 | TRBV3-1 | TGTGCCAGCAGCCAAGATCGGGTCAGGAGGAATGAGCAGTTCTTC | CASSQDRVRRNEQFF
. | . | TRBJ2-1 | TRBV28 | TGTGCCAGCAGTTTGACTGACCACAATGAGCAGTTCTTC | CASSLTDHNEQFF
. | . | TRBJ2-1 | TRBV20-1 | TGCAGTGCTAGCCCCAAGATCAATGAGCAGTTCTTC | CSASPKINEQFF